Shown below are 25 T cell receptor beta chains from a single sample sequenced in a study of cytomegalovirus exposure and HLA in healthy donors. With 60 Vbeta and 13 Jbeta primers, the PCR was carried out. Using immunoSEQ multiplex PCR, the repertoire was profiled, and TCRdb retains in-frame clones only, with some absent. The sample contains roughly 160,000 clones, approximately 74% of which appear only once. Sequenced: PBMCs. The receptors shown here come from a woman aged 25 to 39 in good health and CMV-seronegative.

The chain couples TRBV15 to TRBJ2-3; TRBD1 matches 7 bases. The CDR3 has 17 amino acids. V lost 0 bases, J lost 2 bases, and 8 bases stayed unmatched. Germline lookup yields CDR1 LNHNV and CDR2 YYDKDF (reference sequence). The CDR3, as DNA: TGTGCCACCAGCAGAGATAGGGGGCAGGGCCTCACAGATACGCAGTATTTT. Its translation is CATSRDRGQGLTDTQYF.

The CDR3 loop reads CASSIVERSSSYNEQFF. CDR3 coding DNA: TGTGCCAGTAGTATAGTCGAACGGAGTAGCTCCTACAATGAGCAGTTCTTC. The chain recombines TRBV19 with TRBJ2-1; no reliable D call. CDR1 is LNHDA, CDR2 SQIVND, per germline (reference sequence). V lost 1 base, J lost 0 bases, and 13 bases lay in between. The CDR3 spans 17 residues.

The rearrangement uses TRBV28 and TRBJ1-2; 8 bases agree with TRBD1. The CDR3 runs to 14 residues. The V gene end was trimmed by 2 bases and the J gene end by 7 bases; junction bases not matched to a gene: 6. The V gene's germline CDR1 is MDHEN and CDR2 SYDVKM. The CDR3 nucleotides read TGTGCCAGCAGTTTAATTTTACAGGGGGGTGGCTACACCTTC. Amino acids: CASSLILQGGGYTF.

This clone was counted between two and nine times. The CDR3 sequence is CAGALEMNTEAFF. The CDR3 nucleotides read TGTGCCGGGGCGTTGGAAATGAACACTGAAGCTTTCTTT. The gene calls are TRBV6-1 and TRBJ1-1; perhaps TRBD1 as D (5 bases). CDR1 and CDR2 from the germline V gene are MNHNS and SASEGT. CDR3 size: 13 residues. The V end lost 11 bases, the J end lost 0 bases, and 13 bases lay between the germline ends.

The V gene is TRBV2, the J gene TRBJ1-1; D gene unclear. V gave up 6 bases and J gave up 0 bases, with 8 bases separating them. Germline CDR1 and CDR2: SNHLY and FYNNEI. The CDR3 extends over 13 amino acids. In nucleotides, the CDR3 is TGTGCCAGCAGCCCAGTCCTGAACACTGAAGCTTTCTTT. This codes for CASSPVLNTEAFF.

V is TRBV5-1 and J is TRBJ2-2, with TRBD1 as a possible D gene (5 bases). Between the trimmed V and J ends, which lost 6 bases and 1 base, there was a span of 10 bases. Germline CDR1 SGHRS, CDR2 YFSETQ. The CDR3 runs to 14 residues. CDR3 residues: CASTGQGNTGELFF. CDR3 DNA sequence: TGCGCCAGCACTGGACAAGGGAACACCGGGGAGCTGTTTTTT. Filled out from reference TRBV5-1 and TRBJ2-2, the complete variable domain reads KAGVTQTPRYLIKTRGQQVTLSCSPISGHRSVSWYQQTPGQGLQFLFEYFSETQRNKGNFPGRFSGRQFSNSRSEMNVSTLELGDSALYLCASTGQGNTGELFFGEGSRLTVL.

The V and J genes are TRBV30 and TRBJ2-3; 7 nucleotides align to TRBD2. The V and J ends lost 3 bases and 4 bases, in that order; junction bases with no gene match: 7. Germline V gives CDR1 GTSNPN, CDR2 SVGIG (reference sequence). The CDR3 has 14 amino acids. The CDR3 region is CAWRRAGSSDTQYF. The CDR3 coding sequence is TGTGCCTGGAGGAGAGCGGGGTCATCAGATACGCAGTATTTT.

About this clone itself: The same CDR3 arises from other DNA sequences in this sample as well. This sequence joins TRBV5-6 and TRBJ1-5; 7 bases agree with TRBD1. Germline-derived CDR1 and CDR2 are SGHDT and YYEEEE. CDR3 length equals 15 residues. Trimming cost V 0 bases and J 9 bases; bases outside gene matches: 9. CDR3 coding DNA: TGTGCCAGCAGCTTGGGAGGACAGGACAATGGGCCCCAGCATTTT. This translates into CASSLGGQDNGPQHF.

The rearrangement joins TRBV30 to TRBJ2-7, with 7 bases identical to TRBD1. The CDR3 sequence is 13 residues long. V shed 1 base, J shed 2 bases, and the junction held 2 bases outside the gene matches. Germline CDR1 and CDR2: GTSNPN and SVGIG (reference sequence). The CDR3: CAWSERGPYEQYF. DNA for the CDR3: TGTGCCTGGAGTGAGAGGGGGCCCTACGAGCAGTACTTC.

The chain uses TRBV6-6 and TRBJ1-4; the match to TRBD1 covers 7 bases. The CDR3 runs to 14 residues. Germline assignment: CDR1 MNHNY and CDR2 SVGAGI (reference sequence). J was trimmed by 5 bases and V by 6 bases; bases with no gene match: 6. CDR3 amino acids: CASRSGTANEKLFF. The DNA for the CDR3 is TGTGCCAGCAGATCCGGGACAGCAAATGAAAAACTGTTTTTT.

CDR3 DNA sequence: TGTGCCAGCAGCGGGAGCAGAAACACCGGGGAGCTGTTTTTT. This sequence encodes CASSGSRNTGELFF. The gene calls are TRBV7-6 and TRBJ2-2; the D gene is possibly TRBD2 (5 bases). Germline loops: CDR1 SGHVS, CDR2 FNYEAQ. The CDR3 has 14 residues. V lost 5 bases to trimming and J lost 2 bases, with 9 bases between them.

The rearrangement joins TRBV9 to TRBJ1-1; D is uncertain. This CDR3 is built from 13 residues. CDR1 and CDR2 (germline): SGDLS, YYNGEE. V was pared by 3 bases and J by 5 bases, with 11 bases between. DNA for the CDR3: TGTGCCAGCAGCGGCCCCTCGGGTACTGAAGCTTTCTTT. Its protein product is CASSGPSGTEAFF.

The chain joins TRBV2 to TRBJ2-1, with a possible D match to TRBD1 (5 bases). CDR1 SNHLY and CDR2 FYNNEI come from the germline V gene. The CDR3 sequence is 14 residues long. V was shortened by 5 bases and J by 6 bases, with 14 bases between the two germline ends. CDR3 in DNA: TGTGCCAGCAGTAGGTGGGGCGCGACCAATGAGCAGTTCTTC. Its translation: CASSRWGATNEQFF. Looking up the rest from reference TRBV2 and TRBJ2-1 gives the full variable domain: EPEVTQTPSHQVTQMGQEVILRCVPISNHLYFYWYRQILGQKVEFLVSFYNNEISEKSEIFDDQFSVERPDGSNFTLKIRSTKLEDSAMYFCASSRWGATNEQFFGPGTRLTVL.

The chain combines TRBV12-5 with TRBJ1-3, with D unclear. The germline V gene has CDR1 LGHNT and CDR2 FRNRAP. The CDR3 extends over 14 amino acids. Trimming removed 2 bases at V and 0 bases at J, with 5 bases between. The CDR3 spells CASGLQSSGNTIYF. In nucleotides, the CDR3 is TGTGCTAGTGGTTTGCAGTCCTCTGGAAACACCATATATTTT. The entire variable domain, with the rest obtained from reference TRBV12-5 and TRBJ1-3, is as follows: DARVTQTPRHKVTEMGQEVTMRCQPILGHNTVFWYRQTMMQGLELLAYFRNRAPLDDSGMPKDRFSAEMPDATLATLKIQPSEPRDSAVYFCASGLQSSGNTIYFGEGSWLTVV.

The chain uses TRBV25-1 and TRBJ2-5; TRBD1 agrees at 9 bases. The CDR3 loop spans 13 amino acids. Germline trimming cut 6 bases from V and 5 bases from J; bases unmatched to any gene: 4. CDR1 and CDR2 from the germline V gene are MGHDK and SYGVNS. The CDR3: CASRQGARETQYF. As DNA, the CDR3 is TGTGCCAGCAGACAGGGGGCGAGGGAGACCCAGTACTTC.

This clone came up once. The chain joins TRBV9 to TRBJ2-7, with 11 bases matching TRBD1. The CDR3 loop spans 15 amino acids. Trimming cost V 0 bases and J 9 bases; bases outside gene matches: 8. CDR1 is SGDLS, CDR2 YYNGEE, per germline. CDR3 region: CASSVVPGQGGRQYF. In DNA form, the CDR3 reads TGTGCCAGCAGCGTAGTTCCGGGACAGGGGGGAAGGCAGTACTTC. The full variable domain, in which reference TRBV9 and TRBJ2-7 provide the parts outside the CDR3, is DSGVTQTPKHLITATGQRVTLRCSPRSGDLSVYWYQQSLDQGLQFLIQYYNGEERAKGNILERFSAQQFPDLHSELNLSSLELGDSALYFCASSVVPGQGGRQYFGPGTRLTVT.

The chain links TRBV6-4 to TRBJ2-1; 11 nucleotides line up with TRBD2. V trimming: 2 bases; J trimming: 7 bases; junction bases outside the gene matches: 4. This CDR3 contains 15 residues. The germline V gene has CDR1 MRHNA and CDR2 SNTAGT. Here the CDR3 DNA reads TGTGCCAGCAGTGACACTAGCGGGAGATATAATGAGCAGTTCTTC. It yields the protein CASSDTSGRYNEQFF.

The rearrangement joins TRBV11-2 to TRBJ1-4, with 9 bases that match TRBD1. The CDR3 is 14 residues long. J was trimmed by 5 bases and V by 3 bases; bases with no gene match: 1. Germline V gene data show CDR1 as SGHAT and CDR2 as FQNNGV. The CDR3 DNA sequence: TGTGCCAGCAGCTTCGACAGGGGGAATGAAAAACTGTTTTTT. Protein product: CASSFDRGNEKLFF.

DNA for the CDR3: TGTGCCAGCAGCGCCAGGTACAGGTCGAATGAGCAGTTCTTC. As protein: CASSARYRSNEQFF. The rearrangement uses TRBV11-2 and TRBJ2-1; D is possibly TRBD1 (5 bases). Germline CDR1 SGHAT, CDR2 FQNNGV. The V end was cut by 5 bases, the J end by 7 bases, with 15 bases between. This CDR3 has 14 residues.

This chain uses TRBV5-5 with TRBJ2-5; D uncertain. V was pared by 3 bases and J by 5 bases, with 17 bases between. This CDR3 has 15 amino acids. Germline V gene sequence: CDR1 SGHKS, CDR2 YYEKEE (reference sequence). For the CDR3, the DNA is TGTGCCAGCAGCTGGGCCCTGGGCCTATGGGAGACCCAGTACTTC. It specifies CASSWALGLWETQYF. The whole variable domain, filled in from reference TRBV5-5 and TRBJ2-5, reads DAGVTQSPTHLIKTRGQQVTLRCSPISGHKSVSWYQQVLGQGPQFIFQYYEKEERGRGNFPDRFSARQFPNYSSELNVNALLLGDSALYLCASSWALGLWETQYFGPGTRLLVL.

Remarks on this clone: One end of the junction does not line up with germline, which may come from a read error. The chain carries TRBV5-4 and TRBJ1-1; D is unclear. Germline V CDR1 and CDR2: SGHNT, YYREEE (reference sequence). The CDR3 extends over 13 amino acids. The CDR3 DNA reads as TGTGCCAGCAGCTTCGGGATGAACACTGGAGCTTTCTTT. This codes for CASSFGMNTGAFF.

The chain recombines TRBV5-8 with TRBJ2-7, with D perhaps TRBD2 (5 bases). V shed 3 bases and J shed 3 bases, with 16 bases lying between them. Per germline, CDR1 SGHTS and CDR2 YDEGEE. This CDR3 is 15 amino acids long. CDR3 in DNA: TGTGCCAGCAGCTCGCCCAAGGAGGAGGACTACGAGCAGTACTTC. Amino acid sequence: CASSSPKEEDYEQYF.

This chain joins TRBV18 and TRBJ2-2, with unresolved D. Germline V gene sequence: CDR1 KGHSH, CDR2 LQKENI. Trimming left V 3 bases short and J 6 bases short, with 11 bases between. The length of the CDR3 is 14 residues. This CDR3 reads CASSPGREPGELFF. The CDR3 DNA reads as TGTGCCAGCTCACCTGGGCGAGAGCCCGGGGAGCTGTTTTTT.

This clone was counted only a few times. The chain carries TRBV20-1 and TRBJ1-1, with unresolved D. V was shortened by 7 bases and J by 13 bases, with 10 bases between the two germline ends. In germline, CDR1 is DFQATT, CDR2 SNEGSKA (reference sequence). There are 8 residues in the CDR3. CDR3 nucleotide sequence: TGCAGTGTCCTGTCGGGTTTCTTT. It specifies CSVLSGFF.

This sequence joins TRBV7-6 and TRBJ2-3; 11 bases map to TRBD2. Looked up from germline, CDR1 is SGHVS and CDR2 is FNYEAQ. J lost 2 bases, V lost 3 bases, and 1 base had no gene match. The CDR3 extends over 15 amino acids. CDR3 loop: CASSLGLADTDTQYF. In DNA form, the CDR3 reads TGTGCCAGCAGCTTGGGACTAGCGGACACAGATACGCAGTATTTT.